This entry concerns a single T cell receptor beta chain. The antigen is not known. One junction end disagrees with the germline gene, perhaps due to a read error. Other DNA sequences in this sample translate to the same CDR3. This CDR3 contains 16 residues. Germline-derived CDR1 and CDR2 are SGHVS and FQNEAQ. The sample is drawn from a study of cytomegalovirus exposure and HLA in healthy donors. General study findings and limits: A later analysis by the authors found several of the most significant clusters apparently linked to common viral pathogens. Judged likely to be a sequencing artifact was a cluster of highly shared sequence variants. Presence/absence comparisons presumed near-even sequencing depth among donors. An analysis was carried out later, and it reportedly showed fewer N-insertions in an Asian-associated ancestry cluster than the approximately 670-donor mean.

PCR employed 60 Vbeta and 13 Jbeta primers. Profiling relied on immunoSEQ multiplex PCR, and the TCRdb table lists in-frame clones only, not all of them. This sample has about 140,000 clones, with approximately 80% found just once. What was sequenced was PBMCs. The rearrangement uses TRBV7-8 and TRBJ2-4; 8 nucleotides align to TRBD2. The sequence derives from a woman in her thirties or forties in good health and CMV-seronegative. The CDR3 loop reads CASSLAGSMVANIQYF. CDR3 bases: TGTGCTAGCAGCTTAGCGGGGAGTATGGTTGCGAACATTCAGTACTTC.